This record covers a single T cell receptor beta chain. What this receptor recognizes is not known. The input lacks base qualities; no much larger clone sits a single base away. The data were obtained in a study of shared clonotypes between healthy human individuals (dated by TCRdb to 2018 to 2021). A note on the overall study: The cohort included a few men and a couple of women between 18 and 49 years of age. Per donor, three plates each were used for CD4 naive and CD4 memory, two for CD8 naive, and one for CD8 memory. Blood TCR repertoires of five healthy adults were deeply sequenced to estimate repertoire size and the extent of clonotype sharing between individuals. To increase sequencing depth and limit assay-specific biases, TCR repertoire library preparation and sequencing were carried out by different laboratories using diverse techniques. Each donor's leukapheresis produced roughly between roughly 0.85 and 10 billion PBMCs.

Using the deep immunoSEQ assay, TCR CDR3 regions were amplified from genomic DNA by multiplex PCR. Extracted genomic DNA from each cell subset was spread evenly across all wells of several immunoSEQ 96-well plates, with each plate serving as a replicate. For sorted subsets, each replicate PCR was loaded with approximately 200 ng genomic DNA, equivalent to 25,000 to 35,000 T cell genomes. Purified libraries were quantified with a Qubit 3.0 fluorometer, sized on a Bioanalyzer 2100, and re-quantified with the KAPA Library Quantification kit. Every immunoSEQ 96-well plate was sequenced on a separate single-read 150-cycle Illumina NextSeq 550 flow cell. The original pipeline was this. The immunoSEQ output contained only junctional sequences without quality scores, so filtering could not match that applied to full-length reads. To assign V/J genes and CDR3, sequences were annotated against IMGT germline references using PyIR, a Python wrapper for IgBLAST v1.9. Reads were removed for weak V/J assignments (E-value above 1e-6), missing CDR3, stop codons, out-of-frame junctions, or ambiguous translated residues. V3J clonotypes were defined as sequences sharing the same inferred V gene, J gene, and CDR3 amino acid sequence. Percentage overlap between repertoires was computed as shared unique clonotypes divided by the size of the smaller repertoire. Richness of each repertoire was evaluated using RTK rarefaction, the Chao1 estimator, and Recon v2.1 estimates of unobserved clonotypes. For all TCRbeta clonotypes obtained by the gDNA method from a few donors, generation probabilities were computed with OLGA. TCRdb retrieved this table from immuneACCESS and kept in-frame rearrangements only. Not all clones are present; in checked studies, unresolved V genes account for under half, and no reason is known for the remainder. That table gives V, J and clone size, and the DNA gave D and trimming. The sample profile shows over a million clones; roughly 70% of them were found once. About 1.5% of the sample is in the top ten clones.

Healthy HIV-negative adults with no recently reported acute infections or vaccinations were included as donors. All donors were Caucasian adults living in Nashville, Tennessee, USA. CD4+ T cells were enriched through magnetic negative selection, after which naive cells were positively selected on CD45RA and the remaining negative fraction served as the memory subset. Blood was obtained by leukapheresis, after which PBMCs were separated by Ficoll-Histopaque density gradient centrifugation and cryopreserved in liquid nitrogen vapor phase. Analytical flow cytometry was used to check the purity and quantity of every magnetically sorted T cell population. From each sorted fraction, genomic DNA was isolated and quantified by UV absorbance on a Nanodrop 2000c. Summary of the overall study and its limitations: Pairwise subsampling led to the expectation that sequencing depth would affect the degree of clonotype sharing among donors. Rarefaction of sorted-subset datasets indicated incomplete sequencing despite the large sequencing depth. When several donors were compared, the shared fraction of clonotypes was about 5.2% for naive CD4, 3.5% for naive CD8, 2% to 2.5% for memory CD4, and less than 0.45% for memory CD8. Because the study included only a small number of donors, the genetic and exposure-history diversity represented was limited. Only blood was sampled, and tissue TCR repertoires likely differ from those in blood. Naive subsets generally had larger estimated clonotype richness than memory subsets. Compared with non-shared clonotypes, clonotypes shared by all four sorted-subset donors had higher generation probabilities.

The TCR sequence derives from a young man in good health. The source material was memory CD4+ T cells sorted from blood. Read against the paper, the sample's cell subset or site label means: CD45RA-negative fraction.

CDR3 protein: CSLTGVGETQYF. The DNA is TGCAGTTTGACAGGGGTCGGGGAGACCCAGTACTTC. The rearranged chain carries TRBV29-1 and TRBJ2-5; 8 of the junction bases match TRBD1. The cysteine opens and the phenylalanine closes a CDR3 of 12 amino acids. The only DNA kept is the CDR3, 36 bases in frame from the first base. Based on the germline V gene, the CDR1 and CDR2 sequences are SQVTM and ANQGSEA. Here the CDR3 is joined to the reference TRBV29-1 and TRBJ2-5 genes, and the full variable domain is: SAVISQKPSRDICQRGTSLTIQCQVDSQVTMMFWYRQQPGQSLTLIATANQGSEATYESGFVIDKFPISRPNLTFSTLTVSNMSPEDSSIYLCSLTGVGETQYFGPGTRLLVL.